This T cell receptor (beta chain) was sequenced during a study of shared clonotypes between healthy human individuals. Study-wide findings and caveats: Exclusively blood specimens were collected; tissue repertoires likely differ. Some clonotypes were shared by all four sorted-subset donors, while others were not shared. The non-shared ones had lower generation probabilities than the shared ones.

TCRdb's copy holds only in-frame clones and misses some; the assay was immunoSEQ multiplex PCR. The sample consists of approximately 1,500,000 clones, roughly 97% of them appearing once. Germline CDR1 reads SGHRS; CDR2 reads YFSETQ. The CDR3 is made up of 18 amino acids. V gave up 5 bases and J gave up 1 base; unmatched junction bases: 17. As regards this clone: Antigen unknown.

Sequenced input: naive CD4+ T cells sorted from blood. Subset reported: CD45RA+ positively selected. The J gene is TRBJ2-5, the V gene TRBV5-1, with 7 bases matching TRBD2. This receptor was identified in a man aged 25-45 years in good health. CDR3 region: CASSNDRLRSGIQETQYF. CDR3 nucleotides: TGCGCCAGCAGTAATGATCGGTTGAGGAGCGGGATCCAAGAGACCCAGTACTTC.